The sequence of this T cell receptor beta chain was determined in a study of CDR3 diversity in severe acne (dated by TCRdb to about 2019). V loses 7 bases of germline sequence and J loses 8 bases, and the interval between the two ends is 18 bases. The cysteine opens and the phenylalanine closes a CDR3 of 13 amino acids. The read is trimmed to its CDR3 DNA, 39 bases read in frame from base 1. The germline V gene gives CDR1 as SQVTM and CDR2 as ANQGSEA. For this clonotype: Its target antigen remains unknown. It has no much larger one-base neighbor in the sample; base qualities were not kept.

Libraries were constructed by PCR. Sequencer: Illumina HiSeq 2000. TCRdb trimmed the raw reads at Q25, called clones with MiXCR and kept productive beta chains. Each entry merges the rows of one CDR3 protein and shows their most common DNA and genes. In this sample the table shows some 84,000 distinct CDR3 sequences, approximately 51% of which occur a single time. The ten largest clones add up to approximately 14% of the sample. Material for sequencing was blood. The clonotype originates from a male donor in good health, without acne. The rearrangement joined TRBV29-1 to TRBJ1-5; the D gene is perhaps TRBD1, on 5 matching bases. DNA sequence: TGCAGCGCCGGGGGGGGACTAGGGGAGCCCCAGCATTTT. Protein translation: CSAGGGLGEPQHF. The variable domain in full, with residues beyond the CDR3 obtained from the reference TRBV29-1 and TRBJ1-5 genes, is SAVISQKPSRDICQRGTSLTIQCQVDSQVTMMFWYRQQPGQSLTLIATANQGSEATYESGFVIDKFPISRPNLTFSTLTVSNMSPEDSSIYLCSAGGGLGEPQHFGDGTRLSIL.